These 14 T cell receptor beta chains were all obtained from the same sample, sequenced in a study of identifying expanded T cells in peripheral blood. Using immunoSEQ multiplex PCR, the repertoire was profiled, and TCRdb retains in-frame clones only, with some absent. The sample records approximately 59,000 clones, roughly 90% being singletons. What was sequenced was blood. Source of these receptors: a person aged 18 to 70 in good health.

The chain combines TRBV28 with TRBJ2-2; 10 bases are shared with TRBD2. The V segment lost 6 bases and the J segment 3 bases; nucleotides outside the gene matches: 7. Per the germline V gene, CDR1 is MDHEN and CDR2 is SYDVKM. The CDR3 is 16 residues long. The DNA for the CDR3 is TGTGCCAGCAGCTCTCGGACTAGCGGATACACCGGGGAGCTGTTTTTT. It specifies CASSSRTSGYTGELFF. Full variable domain (outside the CDR3, taken from reference TRBV28 and TRBJ2-2): DVKVTQSSRYLVKRTGEKVFLECVQDMDHENMFWYRQDPGLGLRLIYFSYDVKMKEKGDIPEGYSVSREKKERFSLILESASTNQTSMYLCASSSRTSGYTGELFFGEGSRLTVL.

This chain links TRBV7-2 with TRBJ2-3; D is uncertain. Trimming removed 7 bases from V and 2 bases from J, with 13 bases in between. Germline V CDR1 and CDR2: SGHTA, FQGNSA. CDR3 length equals 14 residues. This CDR3 reads CASNPSGLTDTQYF. The CDR3 DNA reads as TGTGCCAGCAACCCTTCCGGGCTCACAGATACGCAGTATTTT.

This rearrangement joins TRBV19 to TRBJ2-3; 9 nucleotides agree with TRBD2. There are 17 residues in the CDR3. Germline CDR1 reads LNHDA; CDR2 reads SQIVND (reference sequence). The V gene end was trimmed by 4 bases and the J gene end by 1 base; junction bases not matched to a gene: 9. The CDR3 DNA reads TGTGCCAGTAGTACCCCCTTCGAGCGGGGGGGCACAGATACGCAGTATTTT. Amino acids: CASSTPFERGGTDTQYF.

This chain joins TRBV5-5 and TRBJ2-5; D is possibly TRBD1 or TRBD2 (6 bases each). Per the germline V gene, CDR1 is SGHKS and CDR2 is YYEKEE (reference sequence). V lost 0 bases and J 4 bases, leaving 13 bases between the germline ends. The CDR3 extends over 15 amino acids. CDR3 sequence reads: CASSLDGGSGETQYF. In DNA, the CDR3 is TGTGCCAGCAGCTTGGACGGGGGCTCGGGAGAGACCCAGTACTTC.

CDR3 sequence reads: CASSLQTGSNYGYTF. In DNA, the CDR3 is TGTGCCAGCAGTTTGCAGACAGGGTCTAACTATGGCTACACCTTC. The chain employs TRBV28 and TRBJ1-2, with 7 bases fitting TRBD1. This CDR3 has 15 amino acids. The V segment lost 3 bases and the J segment 0 bases; nucleotides outside the gene matches: 4. Germline CDR1 and CDR2: MDHEN and SYDVKM.

This rearrangement joins TRBV19 to TRBJ1-1, with D possibly being TRBD1 (5 bases). The CDR3 runs to 13 residues. CDR1 is LNHDA and CDR2 is SQIVND in the germline V gene (reference sequence). Trimming took 5 bases from V and 1 from J, leaving 8 bases between them. The CDR3 DNA reads as TGTGCCAGTAGTGTCACAGGGAACACTGAAGCTTTCTTT. The encoded protein is CASSVTGNTEAFF. Complete variable domain (other parts from reference TRBV19 and TRBJ1-1): DGGITQSPKYLFRKEGQNVTLSCEQNLNHDAMYWYRQDPGQGLRLIYYSQIVNDFQKGDIAEGYSVSREKKESFPLTVTSAQKNPTAFYLCASSVTGNTEAFFGQGTRLTVV.

The chain has TRBV6-6 and TRBJ2-1; 12 nucleotides agree with TRBD1. The CDR3 loop spans 15 amino acids. The J segment lost 6 bases and the V segment lost 6 bases, leaving 6 bases of the junction unmatched. Germline CDR1 and CDR2: MNHNY and SVGAGI (reference sequence). The CDR3 region is CASSPGQGAFNEQFF. The CDR3 DNA reads TGTGCCAGCAGCCCGGGACAGGGGGCGTTCAATGAGCAGTTCTTC.

The rearrangement uses TRBV19 and TRBJ1-2, with D possibly TRBD1 on 5 matching bases. This CDR3 spans 15 amino acids. Germline V CDR1 and CDR2: LNHDA, SQIVND (reference sequence). Trimming stripped 6 bases from V and 4 bases from J, with 18 bases between. CDR3 DNA sequence: TGTGCCAGTAGCCCTTCGGTGGGGCTGGGCTATGGCTACACCTTC. Residues: CASSPSVGLGYGYTF.

This clone was recorded once. This rearrangement joins TRBV7-2 to TRBJ1-2; D ambiguous. CDR3 length equals 15 residues. The germline V gene has CDR1 SGHTA and CDR2 FQGNSA. The ends were cut back, 2 bases at V and 2 bases at J, with 12 bases in the middle. The CDR3 is CASSLLSDTNYGYTF. DNA for the CDR3: TGTGCCAGCAGCTTACTTTCGGATACAAACTATGGCTACACCTTC.

CDR3 in amino acids: CASSFFGVSYEQYF. In nucleotides, the CDR3 is TGTGCCAGCAGTTTTTTCGGAGTCTCCTACGAGCAGTACTTC. This rearrangement joins TRBV28 to TRBJ2-7; no clear D. This CDR3 comprises 14 residues. Germline V CDR1 and CDR2: MDHEN, SYDVKM. V lost 3 bases and J 0 bases, leaving 9 bases between the germline ends.

The genes are TRBV2 and TRBJ2-1, with D possibly TRBD2 on 6 matching bases. Germline V gives CDR1 SNHLY, CDR2 FYNNEI. The germline V and J ends were trimmed by 4 bases and 3 bases, with 22 bases remaining between them. The CDR3 length is 18 residues. CDR3 amino acids: CASSVGGVAGWGYNEQFF. In DNA, the CDR3 is TGTGCCAGCAGTGTAGGAGGTGTGGCGGGATGGGGCTACAATGAGCAGTTCTTC. The variable domain in full, completed from reference TRBV2 and TRBJ2-1, reads EPEVTQTPSHQVTQMGQEVILRCVPISNHLYFYWYRQILGQKVEFLVSFYNNEISEKSEIFDDQFSVERPDGSNFTLKIRSTKLEDSAMYFCASSVGGVAGWGYNEQFFGPGTRLTVL.

This chain links TRBV5-1 with TRBJ1-4, with D possibly matching TRBD1 (5 bases). The CDR3 covers 14 residues. Germline V gene sequence: CDR1 SGHRS, CDR2 YFSETQ. Deletions cut 1 base from V and 8 bases from J, with 12 bases between. This CDR3 is CASSLRGVGEKLFF. The CDR3 DNA follows: TGCGCCAGCAGCTTGCGGGGGGTTGGAGAAAAACTGTTTTTT.

The J gene is TRBJ2-7, the V gene TRBV15; 8 bases agree with TRBD2. Looked up from germline, CDR1 is LNHNV and CDR2 is YYDKDF (reference sequence). Losses at the gene ends were 0 bases for V and 3 bases for J; bases not matched to a gene: 7. This CDR3 spans 16 amino acids. The CDR3 DNA reads TGTGCCACCAGCAGAGATTCAACGGGGGGGTTCTACGAGCAGTACTTC. Protein: CATSRDSTGGFYEQYF.

This clone was picked up a small number of times. J is TRBJ1-6 and V is TRBV2; D gene ambiguous. Germline V lookup: CDR1 SNHLY, CDR2 FYNNEI. The CDR3 runs to 15 residues. V lost 7 bases and J lost 5, with 15 bases in between. This chain's CDR3 is CASKSLIGDNSPLHF. The CDR3 DNA sequence: TGTGCCAGCAAGAGCCTAATTGGGGATAATTCACCCCTCCACTTT.